This T cell receptor (beta chain) was recovered during a study of cytomegalovirus exposure and HLA in healthy donors. General study results and limits: Reported performance of the classifier showed diagnosis of cytomegalovirus status with high specificity and sensitivity. The listing of 150 or so TCR beta chains classed them as cytomegalovirus-associated.

On this clone itself: What it binds is unknown.

The germline V gene has CDR1 SEHNR and CDR2 FQNEAQ (reference sequence). The CDR3 runs 15 residues. Between the trimmed V and J ends, which lost 7 bases and 0 bases, there was a span of 14 bases. PCR employed 60 Vbeta and 13 Jbeta primers. This table comes from immunoSEQ multiplex PCR, and its TCRdb copy is limited to in-frame clones, with some not included. The profile covers 150,000 to 200,000 clones, with around 79% appearing a single time and 3% to 3.5% taken by the ten largest. This chain joins TRBV7-9 and TRBJ2-3, with a tentative D call TRBD2 (6 bases). The sequenced sample was PBMCs. The sequence was obtained from a middle-aged woman in good health and CMV-seronegative. CDR3 amino acids: CASTPPGTSTDTQYF. In DNA form, the CDR3 reads TGTGCCAGCACCCCCCCCGGGACTAGCACAGATACGCAGTATTTT. Supplemented by reference TRBV7-9 and TRBJ2-3, the full variable domain reads DTGVSQNPRHKITKRGQNVTFRCDPISEHNRLYWYRQTLGQGPEFLTYFQNEAQLEKSRLLSDRFSAERPKGSFSTLEIQRTEQGDSAMYLCASTPPGTSTDTQYFGPGTRLTVL.